Following are 5 T cell receptor beta chains from one sample sequenced in a study of T cells in Graves' hyperthyroidism and ophthalmopathy. TCR beta CDR3 sequences were amplified from RNA transcripts. An initial round of RT-PCR targeting the TCR CDR3 relied on the HTBI primer set. In TCRdb, the multiplex PCR reads were re-called with MiXCR into one record per CDR3 protein. Here the sample spans under 800,000 distinct CDR3 sequences, 11% to 15% being singletons. The sequencing sample was made of blood. These receptors were obtained from a woman in her late teens or twenties with Graves' hyperthyroidism.

The rearrangement links TRBV30 to TRBJ2-3; no clear D gene. The CDR3 length is 14 residues. V shed 0 bases and J shed 1 base, with 8 bases lying between them. CDR1 and CDR2 from the germline V gene are GTSNPN and SVGIG (reference sequence). In DNA, the CDR3 is TGTGCCTGGAGTGTCTCCGCGGGCACAGATACGCAGTATTTT. Protein product: CAWSVSAGTDTQYF.

The table lists this clonotype with many counts. The V and J genes are TRBV28 and TRBJ2-1; D perhaps matches TRBD2 (6 bases). The CDR3 is made up of 16 amino acids. Between the trimmed V and J ends, which lost 8 bases and 0 bases, there was a span of 17 bases. Per germline, CDR1 MDHEN and CDR2 SYDVKM. CDR3 region: CASGGTGLSSYNEQFF. The CDR3 DNA sequence: TGTGCCAGCGGGGGGACGGGACTTAGCTCCTACAATGAGCAGTTCTTC.

This clonotype was recorded at least ten times. This rearrangement joins TRBV11-2 to TRBJ2-3; either TRBD1 or TRBD2 may supply D (5 bases each). The CDR3 loop spans 12 amino acids. From germline, CDR1 is SGHAT and CDR2 FQNNGV. V shed 11 bases and J shed 1 base, with 10 bases lying between them. DNA of the CDR3: TGTGCCTCGGGGCACGGCACAGATACGCAGTATTTT. As protein: CASGHGTDTQYF. The full variable domain, its missing parts supplied by reference TRBV11-2 and TRBJ2-3, is EAGVAQSPRYKIIEKRQSVAFWCNPISGHATLYWYQQILGQGPKLLIQFQNNGVVDDSQLPKDRFSAERLKGVDSTLKIQPAKLEDSAVYLCASGHGTDTQYFGPGTRLTVL.

The chain employs TRBV15 and TRBJ2-5; perhaps TRBD1 as D (7 bases). CDR1 LNHNV and CDR2 YYDKDF come from the germline V gene (reference sequence). Between the trimmed V and J ends, which lost 2 bases and 2 bases, there was a span of 9 bases. The CDR3 runs to 14 residues. The CDR3 bases are TGTGCCACCAGCAGACAGGGGGGTCAAGAGACCCAGTACTTC. It yields the protein CATSRQGGQETQYF.

This chain links TRBV19 with TRBJ1-2; maybe TRBD1 (5 bases). Germline loops: CDR1 LNHDA, CDR2 SQIVND (reference sequence). The CDR3 contains 15 residues. V gave up 0 bases and J gave up 7 bases, with 15 bases separating them. CDR3 nucleotides: TGTGCCAGTAGTATAGATCGGGGGGGTTTCGCTGGCTACACCTTC. Its translation: CASSIDRGGFAGYTF.